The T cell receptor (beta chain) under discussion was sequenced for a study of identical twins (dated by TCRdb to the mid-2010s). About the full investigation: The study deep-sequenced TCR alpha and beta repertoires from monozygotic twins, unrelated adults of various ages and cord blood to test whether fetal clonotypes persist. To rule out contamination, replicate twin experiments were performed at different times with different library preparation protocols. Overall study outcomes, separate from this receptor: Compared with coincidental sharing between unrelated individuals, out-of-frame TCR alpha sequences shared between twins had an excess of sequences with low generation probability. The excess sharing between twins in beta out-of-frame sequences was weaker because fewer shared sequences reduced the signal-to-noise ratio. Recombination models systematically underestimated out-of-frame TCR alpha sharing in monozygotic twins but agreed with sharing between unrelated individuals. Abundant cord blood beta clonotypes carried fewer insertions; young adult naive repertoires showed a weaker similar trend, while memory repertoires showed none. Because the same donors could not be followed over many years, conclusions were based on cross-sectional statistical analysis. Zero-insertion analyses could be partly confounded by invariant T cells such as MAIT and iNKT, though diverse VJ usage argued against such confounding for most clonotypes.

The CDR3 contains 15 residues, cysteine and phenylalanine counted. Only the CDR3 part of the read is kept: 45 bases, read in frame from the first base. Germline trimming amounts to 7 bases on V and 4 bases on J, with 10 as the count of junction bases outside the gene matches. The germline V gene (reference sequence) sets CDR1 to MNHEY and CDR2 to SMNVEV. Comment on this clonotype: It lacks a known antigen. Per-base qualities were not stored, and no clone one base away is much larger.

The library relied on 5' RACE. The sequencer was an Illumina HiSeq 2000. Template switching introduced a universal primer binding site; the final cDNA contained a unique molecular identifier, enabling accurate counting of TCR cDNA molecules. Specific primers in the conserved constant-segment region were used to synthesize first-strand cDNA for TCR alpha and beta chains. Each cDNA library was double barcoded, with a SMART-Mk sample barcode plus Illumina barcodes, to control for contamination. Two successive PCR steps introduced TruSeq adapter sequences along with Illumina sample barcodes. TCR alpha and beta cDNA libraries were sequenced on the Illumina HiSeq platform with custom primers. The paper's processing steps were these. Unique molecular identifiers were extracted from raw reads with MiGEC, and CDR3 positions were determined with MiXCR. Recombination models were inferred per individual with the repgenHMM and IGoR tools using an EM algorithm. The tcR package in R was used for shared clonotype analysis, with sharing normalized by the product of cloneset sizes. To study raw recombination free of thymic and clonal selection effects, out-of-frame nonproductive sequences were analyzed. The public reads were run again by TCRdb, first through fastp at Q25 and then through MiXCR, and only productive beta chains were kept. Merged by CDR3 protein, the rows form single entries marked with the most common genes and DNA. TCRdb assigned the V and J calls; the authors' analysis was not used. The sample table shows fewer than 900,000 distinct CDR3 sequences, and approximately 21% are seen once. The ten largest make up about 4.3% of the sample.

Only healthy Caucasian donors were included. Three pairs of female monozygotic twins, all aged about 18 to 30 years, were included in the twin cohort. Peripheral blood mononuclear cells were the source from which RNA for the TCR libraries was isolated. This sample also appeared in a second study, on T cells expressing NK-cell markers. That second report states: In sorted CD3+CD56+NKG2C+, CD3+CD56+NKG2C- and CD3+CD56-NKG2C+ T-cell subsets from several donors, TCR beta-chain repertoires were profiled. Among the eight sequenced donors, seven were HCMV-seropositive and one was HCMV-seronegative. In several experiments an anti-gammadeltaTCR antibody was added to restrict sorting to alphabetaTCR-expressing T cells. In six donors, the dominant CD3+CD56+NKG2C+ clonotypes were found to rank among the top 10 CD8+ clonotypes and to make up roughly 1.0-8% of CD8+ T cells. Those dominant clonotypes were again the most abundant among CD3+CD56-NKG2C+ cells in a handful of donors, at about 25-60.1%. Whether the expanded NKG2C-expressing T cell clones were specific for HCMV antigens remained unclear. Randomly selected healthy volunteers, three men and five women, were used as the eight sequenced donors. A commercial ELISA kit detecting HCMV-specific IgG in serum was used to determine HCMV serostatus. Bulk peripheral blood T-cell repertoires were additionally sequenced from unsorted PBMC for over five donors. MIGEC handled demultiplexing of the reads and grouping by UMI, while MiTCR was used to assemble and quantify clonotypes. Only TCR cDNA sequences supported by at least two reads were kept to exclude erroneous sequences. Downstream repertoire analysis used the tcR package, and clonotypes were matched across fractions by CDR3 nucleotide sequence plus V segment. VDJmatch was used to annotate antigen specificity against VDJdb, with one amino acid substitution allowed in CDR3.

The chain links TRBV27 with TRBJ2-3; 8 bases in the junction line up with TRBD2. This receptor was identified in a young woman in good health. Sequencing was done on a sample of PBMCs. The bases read TGTGCCAGCACTTCCGGTAGCGGGATTTCAGATACGCAGTATTTT. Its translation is CASTSGSGISDTQYF.